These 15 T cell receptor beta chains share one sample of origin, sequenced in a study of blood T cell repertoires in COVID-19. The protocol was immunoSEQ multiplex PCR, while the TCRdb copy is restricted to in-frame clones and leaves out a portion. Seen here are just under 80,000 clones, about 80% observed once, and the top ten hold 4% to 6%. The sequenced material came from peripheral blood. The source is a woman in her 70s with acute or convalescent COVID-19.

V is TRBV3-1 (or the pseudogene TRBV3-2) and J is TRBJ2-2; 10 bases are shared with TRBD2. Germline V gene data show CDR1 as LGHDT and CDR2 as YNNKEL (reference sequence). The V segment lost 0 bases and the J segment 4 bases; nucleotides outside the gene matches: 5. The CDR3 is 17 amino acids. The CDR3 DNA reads TGTGCCAGCAGCCAAGATGGGCTAGCGGGGGTCACCGGGGAGCTGTTTTTT. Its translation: CASSQDGLAGVTGELFF.

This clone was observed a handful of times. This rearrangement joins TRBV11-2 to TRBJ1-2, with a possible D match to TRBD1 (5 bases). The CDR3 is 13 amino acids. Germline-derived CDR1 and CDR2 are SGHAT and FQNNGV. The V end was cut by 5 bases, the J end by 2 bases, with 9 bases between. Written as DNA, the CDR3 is TGTGCCAGCAGCCCCGACAGAAACTATGGCTACACCTTC. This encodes CASSPDRNYGYTF. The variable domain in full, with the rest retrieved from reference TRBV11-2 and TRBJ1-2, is EAGVAQSPRYKIIEKRQSVAFWCNPISGHATLYWYQQILGQGPKLLIQFQNNGVVDDSQLPKDRFSAERLKGVDSTLKIQPAKLEDSAVYLCASSPDRNYGYTFGSGTRLTVV.

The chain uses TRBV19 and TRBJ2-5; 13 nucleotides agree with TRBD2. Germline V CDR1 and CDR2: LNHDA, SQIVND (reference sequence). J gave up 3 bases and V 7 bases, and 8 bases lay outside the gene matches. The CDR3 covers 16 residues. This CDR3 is CASKGTSGVREETQYF. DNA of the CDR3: TGTGCCAGTAAGGGGACTAGCGGGGTCAGGGAAGAGACCCAGTACTTC.

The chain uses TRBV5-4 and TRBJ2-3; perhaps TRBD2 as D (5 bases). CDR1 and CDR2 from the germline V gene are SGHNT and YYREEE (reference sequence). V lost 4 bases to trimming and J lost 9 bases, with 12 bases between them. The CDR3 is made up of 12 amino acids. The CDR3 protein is CASSPDSETQYF. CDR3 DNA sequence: TGTGCCAGCAGCCCGGACTCTGAAACGCAGTATTTT.

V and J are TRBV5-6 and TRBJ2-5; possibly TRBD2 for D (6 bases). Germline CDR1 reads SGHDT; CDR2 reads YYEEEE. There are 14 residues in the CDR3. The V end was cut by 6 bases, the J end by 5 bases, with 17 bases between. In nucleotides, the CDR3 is TGTGCCAGCACCCAGGAGGGTACGTGGGAGACCCAGTACTTC. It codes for CASTQEGTWETQYF.

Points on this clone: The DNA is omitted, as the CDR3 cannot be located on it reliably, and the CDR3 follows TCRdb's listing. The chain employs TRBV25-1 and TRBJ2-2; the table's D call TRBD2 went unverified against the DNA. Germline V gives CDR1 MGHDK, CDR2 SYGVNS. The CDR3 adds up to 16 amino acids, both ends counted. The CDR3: CASSILGGSNTGELFF.

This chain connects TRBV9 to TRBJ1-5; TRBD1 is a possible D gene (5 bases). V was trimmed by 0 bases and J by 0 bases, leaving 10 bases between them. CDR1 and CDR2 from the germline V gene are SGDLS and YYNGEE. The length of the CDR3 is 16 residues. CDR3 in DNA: TGTGCCAGCAGCGTAGGGCCAGGGTTTAGCAATCAGCCCCAGCATTTT. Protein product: CASSVGPGFSNQPQHF.

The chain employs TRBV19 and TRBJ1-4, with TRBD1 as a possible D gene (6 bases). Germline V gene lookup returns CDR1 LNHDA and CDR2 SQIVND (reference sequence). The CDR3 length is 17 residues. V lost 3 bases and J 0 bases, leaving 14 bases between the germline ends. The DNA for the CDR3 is TGTGCCAGTAGTATCGGACAGACACTAGCAACTAATGAAAAACTGTTTTTT. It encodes CASSIGQTLATNEKLFF.

CDR3 loop: CASSPPSTGVYGYTF. The CDR3 DNA reads as TGTGCCAGCTCACCACCCTCCACAGGGGTCTATGGCTACACCTTC. The chain recombines TRBV18 with TRBJ1-2; 7 nucleotides agree with TRBD1. This CDR3 is 15 amino acids long. The germline V gene has CDR1 KGHSH and CDR2 LQKENI. Trimming took 0 bases from V and 4 from J; bases not matched to a gene: 5.

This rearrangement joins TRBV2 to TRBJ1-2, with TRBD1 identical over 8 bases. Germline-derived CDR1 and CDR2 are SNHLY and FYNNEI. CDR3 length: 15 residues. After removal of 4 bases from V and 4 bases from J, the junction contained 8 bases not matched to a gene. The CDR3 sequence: CASSVGQGASYGYTF. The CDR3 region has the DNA TGTGCCAGCAGTGTAGGGCAGGGGGCTAGCTATGGCTACACCTTC.

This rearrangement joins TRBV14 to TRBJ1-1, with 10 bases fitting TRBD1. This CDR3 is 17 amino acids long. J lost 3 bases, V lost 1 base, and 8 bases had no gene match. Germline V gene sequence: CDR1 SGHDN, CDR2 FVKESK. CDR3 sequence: CASSQGMDRGIYTEAFF. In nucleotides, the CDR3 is TGTGCCAGCAGCCAAGGCATGGACAGGGGGATATACACTGAAGCTTTCTTT. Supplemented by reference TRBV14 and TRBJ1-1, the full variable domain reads EAGVTQFPSHSVIEKGQTVTLRCDPISGHDNLYWYRRVMGKEIKFLLHFVKESKQDESGMPNNRFLAERTGGTYSTLKVQPAELEDSGVYFCASSQGMDRGIYTEAFFGQGTRLTVV.

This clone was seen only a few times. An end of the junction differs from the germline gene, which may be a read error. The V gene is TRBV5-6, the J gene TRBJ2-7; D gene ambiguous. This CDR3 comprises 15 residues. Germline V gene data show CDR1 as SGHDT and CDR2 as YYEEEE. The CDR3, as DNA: TGTGCCAGCCGCTTCCGGCTAGGTGAGGTGGGCGAGCAGTACTTC. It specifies CASRFRLGEVGEQYF.

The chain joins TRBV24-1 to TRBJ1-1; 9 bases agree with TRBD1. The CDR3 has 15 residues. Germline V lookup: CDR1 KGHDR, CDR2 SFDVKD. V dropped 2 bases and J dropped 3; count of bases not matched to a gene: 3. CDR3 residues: CATSDSGQGDTEAFF. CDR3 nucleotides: TGTGCCACCAGTGATTCGGGACAGGGAGACACTGAAGCTTTCTTT.

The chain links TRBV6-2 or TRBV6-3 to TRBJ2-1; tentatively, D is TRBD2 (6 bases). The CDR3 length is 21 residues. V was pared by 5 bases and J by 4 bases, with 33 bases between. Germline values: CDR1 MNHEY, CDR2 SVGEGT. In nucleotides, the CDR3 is TGTGCCAGCAGTGTCGGACCCTCGGACCCTCGGGGAGGACAAGGATACAATGAGCAGTTCTTC. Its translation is CASSVGPSDPRGGQGYNEQFF.

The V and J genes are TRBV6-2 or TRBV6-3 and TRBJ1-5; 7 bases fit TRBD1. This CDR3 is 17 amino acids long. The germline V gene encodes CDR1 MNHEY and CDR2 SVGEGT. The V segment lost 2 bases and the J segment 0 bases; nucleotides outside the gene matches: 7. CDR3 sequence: CASSYHGQAYSNQPQHF. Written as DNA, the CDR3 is TGTGCCAGCAGTTACCACGGACAGGCTTATAGCAATCAGCCCCAGCATTTT.